Each of the 2 T cell receptor beta chains below was sequenced from the same sample in a study of CD8+ T cells in alopecia areata. Following extraction, RNA underwent reverse transcription to cDNA, which served as the sequencing template. Sequencing was performed with immunoSEQ multiplex PCR; in TCRdb, only in-frame clones are kept and a portion is missing. The data hold around 50,000 clones, with around 96% observed a single time. Sequenced here: CD8+ T cells sorted from blood, sampled at week 0. The receptors come from a human donor with alopecia areata.

This clone came up once. One junction end disagrees with the germline gene, perhaps due to a read error. The J gene is TRBJ2-3, the V gene TRBV7-7, with 11 positions matching TRBD2. The CDR3 has 15 amino acids. Per the germline V gene, CDR1 is SSHAT and CDR2 is FNYEAQ (reference sequence). CDR3 nucleotides: TGTGCTAGCAGTCGACTAGCGGGGTCCCAAGATACGCAGTATTTT. Amino acids: CASSRLAGSQDTQYF.

V gene TRBV9 combines with J gene TRBJ2-3, with 12 bases identical to TRBD2. V was clipped by 3 bases and J by 7 bases; unmatched bases: 12. The germline V gene encodes CDR1 SGDLS and CDR2 YYNGEE. CDR3 length: 17 residues. The chain's CDR3 is CASSGSGLAGGLNTQYF. CDR3 coding DNA: TGTGCCAGCAGCGGCTCAGGGCTAGCGGGGGGGTTGAATACGCAGTATTTT.